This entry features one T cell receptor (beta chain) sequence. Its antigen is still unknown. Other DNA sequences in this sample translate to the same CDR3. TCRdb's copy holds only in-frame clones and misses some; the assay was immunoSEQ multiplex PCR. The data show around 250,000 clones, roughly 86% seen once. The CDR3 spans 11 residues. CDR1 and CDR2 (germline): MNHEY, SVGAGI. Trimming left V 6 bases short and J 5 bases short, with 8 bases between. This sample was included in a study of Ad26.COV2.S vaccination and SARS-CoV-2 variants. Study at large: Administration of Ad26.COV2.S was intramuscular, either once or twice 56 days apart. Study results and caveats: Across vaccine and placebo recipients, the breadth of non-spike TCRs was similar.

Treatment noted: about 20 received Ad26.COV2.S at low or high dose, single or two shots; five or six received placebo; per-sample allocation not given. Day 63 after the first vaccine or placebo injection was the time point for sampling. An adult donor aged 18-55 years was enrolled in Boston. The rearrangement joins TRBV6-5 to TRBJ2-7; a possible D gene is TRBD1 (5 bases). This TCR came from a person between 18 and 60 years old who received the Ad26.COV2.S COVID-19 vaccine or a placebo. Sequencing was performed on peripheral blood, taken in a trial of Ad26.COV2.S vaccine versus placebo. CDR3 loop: CASSQTDEQYF. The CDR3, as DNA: TGTGCCAGCAGCCAGACAGACGAGCAGTACTTC.